This T cell receptor beta chain was identified during a study of shared clonotypes between healthy human individuals. Study in general: Plates per donor: three CD4 naive, three CD4 memory, two CD8 naive, one CD8 memory. Whole-study results and caveats: At large depth, rarefaction still showed sorted-subset sequencing to be incomplete.

Losses at the gene ends were 2 bases for V and 10 bases for J; bases not matched to a gene: 5. The CDR3 runs to 13 residues. CDR1 is MRHNA, CDR2 SNTAGT, per germline. Note on this clone: Antigen: not known.

When replicate PCRs were run on sorted subsets, they used 200 ng DNA, tens of thousands of T cell genomes. Authors' methods: Junction-only immunoSEQ sequences carried no quality scores, so filtering differed. Only in-frame clones appear in the TCRdb table, and some are missing; sequencing was by immunoSEQ multiplex PCR. V, J and clone size are those of that table, while D and trimming were read from the DNA. The profile shows approximately 1,500,000 clones, more than 95% of them singletons. J is TRBJ2-1 and V is TRBV6-4; TRBD2 matches 7 bases. The receptor's source is a man aged 25 to 40 in good health. Source material: naive CD4+ T cells sorted from blood. The sample's subset: CD45RA+ positively selected. CDR3 nucleotides: TGTGCCAGCAGTGACGGCGGGCGGGGGGAGCAGTTCTTC. Its protein is CASSDGGRGEQFF.